A selection of T cell receptor beta chains follows, all from one sample in a study of response to subunit inactivated influenza vaccine. TCRdb redid the calling of the RT-PCR reads with MiXCR, one entry per CDR3 protein. This table holds hundreds of thousands of distinct CDR3 sequences, about a fifth found once. Here the sequenced sample was PBMCs from blood, taken roughly 5 days after vaccination. The receptor set was obtained from a man aged 50 or older who received an inactivated influenza vaccine. CDR3s include the opening cysteine and the closing phenylalanine or tryptophan. The D gene is left open where the match is weak. The size field is filled for only some rows; it gives once, few, many or a size class.

J gene | clone size | V gene | D gene | CDR3 protein | CDR3 DNA
TRBJ2-1 | few | TRBV6-1 | . | CASSAEWYNEQFF | TGTGCCAGCAGTGCCGAGTGGTACAATGAGCAGTTCTTC
TRBJ1-1 | . | TRBV4-2 | . | CASSQDVYGADTEAFF | TGTGCCAGCAGCCAAGATGTTTACGGGGCAGACACTGAAGCTTTCTTT
TRBJ1-6 | . | TRBV27 | . | CASSPRATSYNSPLHF | TGTGCCAGCAGTCCTCGGGCGACCTCCTATAATTCACCCCTCCACTTT
TRBJ2-4 | few | TRBV4-1 | . | CASSHSQGAKNIQYF | TGCGCCAGCAGCCACAGTCAGGGGGCCAAAAACATTCAGTACTTC
TRBJ2-3 | . | TRBV7-2 | . | CASSLARSGTYTDTQYF | TGTGCCAGCAGCTTAGCGCGAAGCGGGACATACACAGATACGCAGTATTTT
TRBJ2-3 | . | TRBV11-2 | TRBD1 | CASSSNFLQGSGTDTQYF | TGTGCCAGCAGCTCCAACTTCCTACAGGGGTCGGGCACAGATACGCAGTATTTT
TRBJ2-2 | . | TRBV20-1 | TRBD2 | CSARGGATGELFF | TGCAGTGCTAGGGGAGGGGCCACCGGGGAGCTGTTTTTT
TRBJ1-1 | many | TRBV6-5 | . | CASRRGTTEAFF | TGTGCCAGCAGACGGGGTACCACTGAAGCTTTCTTT
TRBJ1-5 | few | TRBV20-1 | . | CSARDLGQYSNQPQHF | TGCAGTGCTAGAGACCTAGGGCAATATAGCAATCAGCCCCAGCATTTT
TRBJ2-7 | few | TRBV29-1 | . | CSVFGGISSYEQYF | TGCAGCGTTTTTGGGGGGATATCCTCCTACGAGCAGTACTTC
TRBJ2-5 | few | TRBV20-1 | TRBD2 | CSASRTSKETQYF | TGCAGTGCTTCGAGGACTAGCAAAGAGACCCAGTACTTC
TRBJ2-3 | . | TRBV5-1 | TRBD2 | CASSTSGLAVTGDTQYF | TGCGCCAGCAGTACCAGCGGACTAGCGGTAACGGGGGATACGCAGTATTTT
TRBJ2-7 | . | TRBV6-2/TRBV6-3 | . | CASSYGWGLNEQYF | TGTGCCAGCAGTTACGGCTGGGGGCTAAACGAGCAGTACTTC
TRBJ1-5 | . | TRBV12-3/TRBV12-4 | TRBD1 | CASSLRGPQPQHF | TGTGCCAGCAGTTTAAGGGGGCCTCAGCCCCAGCATTTT
TRBJ2-5 | . | TRBV24-1 | TRBD1 | CATQQGQGRYQETQYF | TGTGCCACGCAACAAGGACAGGGAAGGTACCAAGAGACCCAGTACTTC
TRBJ2-1 | . | TRBV7-3 | . | CASSLLGPNEQFF | TGTGCCAGCAGCTTACTGGGTCCGAATGAGCAGTTCTTC
TRBJ2-5 | many | TRBV12-3/TRBV12-4 | TRBD2 | CASSPEAGEETQYF | TGTGCCAGCAGCCCAGAGGCGGGAGAGGAGACCCAGTACTTC
TRBJ2-3 | . | TRBV5-1 | TRBD2 | CASSVPGLAATDTQYF | TGCGCCAGCAGCGTACCGGGACTAGCGGCCACAGATACGCAGTATTTT
TRBJ2-7 | . | TRBV10-3 | TRBD2 | CATWTSPGEQYF | TGTGCCACCTGGACTAGCCCGGGCGAGCAGTACTTC
TRBJ2-3 | few | TRBV9 | TRBD1 | CASSARTGQGTDTQYF | TGTGCCAGCAGCGCTCGGACGGGACAGGGCACAGATACGCAGTATTTT
TRBJ2-3 | few | TRBV5-5 | . | CASSLARMNRLSTDTQYF | TGTGCCAGCAGCTTGGCCCGGATGAACCGTTTGAGCACAGATACGCAGTATTTT
TRBJ2-7 | few | TRBV6-5 | . | CASSYGHSYEQYF | TGTGCCAGCAGTTACGGACATTCCTACGAGCAGTACTTC
TRBJ2-2 | . | TRBV4-2 | . | CASSQERRGDGELFF | TGTGCCAGCAGCCAAGAAAGGCGGGGCGACGGGGAGCTGTTTTTT
TRBJ2-2 | . | TRBV5-1 | . | CASSLAGEGTGELFF | TGCGCCAGCAGCTTGGCCGGGGAAGGTACCGGGGAGCTGTTTTTT
TRBJ2-3 | . | TRBV20-1 | . | CSARPTSDTQYF | TGCAGTGCTAGGCCGACATCCGATACGCAGTATTTT
TRBJ2-7 | few | TRBV20-1 | . | CSARSQRGSYEQYF | TGCAGTGCTAGAAGTCAACGGGGTTCCTACGAGCAGTACTTC
TRBJ1-1 | . | TRBV6-2/TRBV6-3 | TRBD1 | CASSLRQGYSNTEAFF | TGTGCCAGCAGCCTCAGACAGGGGTATTCGAACACTGAAGCTTTCTTT
TRBJ2-7 | few | TRBV6-2/TRBV6-3 | . | CASSYSRGPHLYEQYF | TGTGCCAGCAGTTACAGTCGGGGGCCCCACCTCTACGAGCAGTACTTC
TRBJ2-1 | few | TRBV10-3 | . | CAISESELIYEQFF | TGTGCCATCAGTGAGTCGGAACTAATCTATGAGCAGTTCTTC
TRBJ1-2 | . | TRBV19 | . | CASSIETLLPIGYTF | TGTGCCAGTAGTATAGAAACCCTGCTCCCTATCGGCTACACCTTC
TRBJ2-1 | . | TRBV2 | . | CASSDEAVSYNEQFF | TGTGCCAGCAGTGACGAAGCGGTTTCCTACAATGAGCAGTTCTTC
TRBJ1-4 | . | TRBV28 | . | CASNSQAATNEKLFF | TGTGCCAGCAACTCCCAGGCTGCAACTAATGAAAAACTGTTTTTT
TRBJ1-1 | . | TRBV7-2 | TRBD1 | CASSPQGVGNTEAFF | TGTGCCAGCAGCCCTCAGGGGGTCGGGAACACTGAAGCTTTCTTT
TRBJ2-3 | . | TRBV5-1 | TRBD2 | CASSLDSGGDTQYF | TGCGCCAGCAGCTTAGATAGCGGGGGAGATACGCAGTATTTT
TRBJ1-4 | . | TRBV6-5 | . | CASSYSTGLRNEKLFF | TGTGCCAGCAGTTACTCCACAGGGTTGCGGAATGAAAAACTGTTTTTT
TRBJ1-5 | . | TRBV5-6 | . | CASSIRTASNQPQHF | TGTGCCAGCAGCATAAGGACAGCCAGCAATCAGCCCCAGCATTTT
TRBJ2-7 | few | TRBV12-3/TRBV12-4 | TRBD2 | CASSPAGRGHEQYF | TGTGCCAGCAGTCCGGCGGGGAGGGGCCACGAGCAGTACTTC
TRBJ2-3 | many | TRBV5-1 | TRBD1 | CASSFTGGDTQYF | TGCGCCAGCAGCTTTACAGGGGGAGATACGCAGTATTTT
TRBJ2-2 | few | TRBV12-3/TRBV12-4 | . | CASSADLPPNTGELFF | TGTGCCAGCAGCGCCGACTTGCCACCGAACACCGGGGAGCTGTTTTTT
TRBJ2-2 | many | TRBV5-6 | . | CASSLPRTGELFF | TGTGCCAGCAGCTTGCCACGCACCGGGGAGCTGTTTTTT
TRBJ2-3 | few | TRBV20-1 | . | CSAATRVVTSDTQYF | TGCAGTGCAGCCACCAGGGTGGTGACGTCAGATACGCAGTATTTT
TRBJ2-1 | few | TRBV10-3 | . | CAISDGNNEQFF | TGTGCCATCAGTGATGGGAACAATGAGCAGTTCTTC
TRBJ2-3 | . | TRBV7-2 | TRBD1 | CASSQGTGGRYTQYF | TGTGCCAGCAGCCAAGGGACAGGGGGCAGATATACGCAGTATTTT
TRBJ2-2 | few | TRBV12-3/TRBV12-4 | . | CASSLGRMGGIPGELFF | TGTGCCAGCAGTTTAGGGCGGATGGGGGGCATACCCGGGGAGCTGTTTTTT
TRBJ2-4 | once | TRBV5-6 | . | CASSLAGSRSKNIQYF | TGTGCCAGCAGCTTGGCAGGGAGTCGGAGCAAAAACATTCAGTACTTC
TRBJ2-1 | many | TRBV6-1 | . | CASSTTGMGYNEQFF | TGTGCCAGCAGTACGACGGGCATGGGGTACAATGAGCAGTTCTTC
TRBJ2-5 | . | TRBV5-1 | TRBD1 | CASSLHGTGNSETQYF | TGCGCCAGCAGCTTGCATGGGACAGGGAATTCGGAGACCCAGTACTTC
TRBJ1-2 | . | TRBV5-1 | TRBD1 | CASSLARDRVYGYTF | TGCGCCAGCAGCTTGGCCAGGGACAGGGTTTATGGCTACACCTTC
TRBJ2-2 | . | TRBV7-6 | TRBD2 | CASSLSLSGTTGELFF | TGTGCCAGCAGCTTAAGTTTGAGCGGGACCACCGGGGAGCTGTTTTTT